This T cell receptor beta chain was obtained from a study of beta chain features in type 1 diabetes. Points from the study as a whole: Shortening of TCRB CDR3s, moderate but significant, appeared in all four CD4+ subsets of Type 1 diabetes patients.

The ends were cut back, 1 base at V and 4 bases at J, with 11 bases in the middle. Germline-derived CDR1 and CDR2 are SEHNR and FQNEAQ (reference sequence). This CDR3 has 14 residues. This clone showed up just a few times. The antigen is not known. Expressed TCRB transcripts were sequenced, since all the RNA that had been isolated was reverse transcribed. Only in-frame clones appear in the TCRdb table, and some are missing; sequencing was by immunoSEQ multiplex PCR. The sample contains about 250,000 clones, roughly a tenth of which appear only once. The sequencing input was naive CD4+ T cells from blood. The V call is TRBV7-9, the J call TRBJ2-7; D not certain. The clonotype was recovered from a man aged 30 to 39 with type 1 diabetes. The CDR3 loop is CASSLGGKPYEQYF. The CDR3 nucleotides read TGTGCCAGCAGCTTAGGCGGCAAACCTTACGAGCAGTACTTC.